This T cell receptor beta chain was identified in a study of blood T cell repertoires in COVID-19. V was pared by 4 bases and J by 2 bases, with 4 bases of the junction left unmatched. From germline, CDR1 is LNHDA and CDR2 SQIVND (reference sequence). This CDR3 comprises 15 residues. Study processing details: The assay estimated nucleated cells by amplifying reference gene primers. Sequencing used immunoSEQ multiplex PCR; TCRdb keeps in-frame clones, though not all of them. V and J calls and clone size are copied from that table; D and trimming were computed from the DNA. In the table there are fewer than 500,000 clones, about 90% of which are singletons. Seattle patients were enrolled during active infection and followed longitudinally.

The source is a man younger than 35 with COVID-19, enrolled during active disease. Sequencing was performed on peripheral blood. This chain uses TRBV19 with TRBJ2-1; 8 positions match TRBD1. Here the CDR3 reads CASSKTGDPYNEQFF. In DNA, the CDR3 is TGTGCCAGTAGTAAGACAGGGGATCCCTACAATGAGCAGTTCTTC.